This passage covers 12 T cell receptor beta chains from one sample sequenced in a study of blood T cell repertoires in COVID-19. Clones were sequenced by immunoSEQ multiplex PCR, and TCRdb holds only the in-frame ones, with some missing. The data show over 150,000 clones, about 90% seen once. The material sequenced was PBMCs or T cells enriched from blood (not recorded which). Receptors were obtained from a woman younger than 35 who had recovered from COVID-19.

V is TRBV6-2 or TRBV6-3 and J is TRBJ2-1; 8 nucleotides match TRBD1. From germline, CDR1 is MNHEY and CDR2 SVGEGT. CDR3 length: 15 amino acids. J gave up 4 bases and V 2 bases, and 4 bases lay outside the gene matches. The CDR3, as DNA: TGTGCCAGCAGTTACGGGACAGGTGGTTACAATGAGCAGTTCTTC. Encoded protein: CASSYGTGGYNEQFF.

The gene calls are TRBV5-1 and TRBJ2-2, with D tentatively TRBD2 (7 bases). Trimming took 5 bases from V and 4 from J, leaving 12 bases between them. Germline V gives CDR1 SGHRS, CDR2 YFSETQ. The CDR3 contains 14 residues. The DNA for the CDR3 is TGCGCCAGCAGGATGGGAGGGGGCACCGGGGAGCTGTTTTTT. Protein: CASRMGGGTGELFF.

The chain couples TRBV7-3 to TRBJ1-2, with 8 bases matching TRBD1. The V segment lost 4 bases and the J segment 1 base; nucleotides outside the gene matches: 17. CDR3 length: 19 amino acids. CDR1 and CDR2 (germline): SGHTA, FQGTGA. This chain's CDR3 is CASSSLVMRTGRDNYGYTF. Here the CDR3 DNA reads TGTGCCAGCAGCTCCTTGGTTATGAGGACAGGGAGGGATAACTATGGCTACACCTTC. The variable domain in full, with the rest retrieved from reference TRBV7-3 and TRBJ1-2, is GAGVSQTPSNKVTEKGKYVELRCDPISGHTALYWYRQSLGQGPEFLIYFQGTGAADDSGLPNDRFFAVRPEGSVSTLKIQRTERGDSAVYLCASSSLVMRTGRDNYGYTFGSGTRLTVV.

A single count supports this clone. The chain couples TRBV5-1 to TRBJ2-7; D call uncertain. Germline lookup yields CDR1 SGHRS and CDR2 YFSETQ. The CDR3 runs 13 residues. V gave up 0 bases and J gave up 1 base, with 5 bases separating them. DNA for the CDR3: TGCGCCAGCAGCTTGGCCAGGTCCTACGAGCAGTACTTC. It yields the protein CASSLARSYEQYF. The whole variable domain, remainder taken from reference TRBV5-1 and TRBJ2-7, is KAGVTQTPRYLIKTRGQQVTLSCSPISGHRSVSWYQQTPGQGLQFLFEYFSETQRNKGNFPGRFSGRQFSNSRSEMNVSTLELGDSALYLCASSLARSYEQYFGPGTRLTVT.

This chain connects TRBV5-4 to TRBJ1-2; possible D gene TRBD1, 5 bases. The CDR3 covers 14 residues. Germline V gene lookup returns CDR1 SGHNT and CDR2 YYREEE (reference sequence). V lost 1 base to trimming and J lost 0 bases, with 7 bases between them. For the CDR3, the DNA is TGTGCCAGCAGCTTGACAGGTACTAACTATGGCTACACCTTC. Its protein product is CASSLTGTNYGYTF.

Only one count was recorded for this clone. V and J are TRBV19 and TRBJ1-2; 11 bases are a match to TRBD1. This CDR3 is 14 amino acids long. The ends lost 7 bases at V and 5 bases at J; junction bases unmatched: 6. Germline values: CDR1 LNHDA, CDR2 SQIVND (reference sequence). The CDR3 spells CASTEGQGGYGYTF. The DNA for the CDR3 is TGTGCCAGTACCGAGGGACAGGGGGGGTATGGCTACACCTTC.

The V call is TRBV6-5, the J call TRBJ1-5, with 9 bases aligning to TRBD1. Germline V lookup: CDR1 MNHEY, CDR2 SVGAGI. V lost 2 bases and J lost 7; bases outside the gene matches: 6. The CDR3 has 15 amino acids. CDR3 in DNA: TGTGCCAGCAGTTACCCAGGGACAGGGCGACAGCCCCAGCATTTT. Protein sequence: CASSYPGTGRQPQHF.

The rearrangement links TRBV28 to TRBJ1-2, with TRBD1 matching over 7 bases. V lost 9 bases and J lost 1; bases outside the gene matches: 26. The CDR3 consists of 20 residues. Germline V gene lookup returns CDR1 MDHEN and CDR2 SYDVKM. The CDR3 coding sequence is TGTGCCAGTAGGGCACCCTCCGGGGACAGACGAAAAAACTATAACTATGGCTACACCTTC. This translates into CASRAPSGDRRKNYNYGYTF.

The DNA of the CDR3 is TGTGCCATCCTAGCGGGAGGCACAGATACGCAGTATTTT. As protein: CAILAGGTDTQYF. The chain links TRBV10-3 to TRBJ2-3, with 10 bases lining up with TRBD2. J was trimmed by 1 base and V by 8 bases; bases with no gene match: 0. The CDR3 loop spans 13 amino acids. Looked up from germline, CDR1 is ENHRY and CDR2 is SYGVKD.

This chain links TRBV3-1 (or the pseudogene TRBV3-2) with TRBJ1-5, with D unresolved. Trimming stripped 6 bases from V and 7 bases from J, with 4 bases between. The CDR3 runs to 10 residues. The germline V gene has CDR1 LGHDT and CDR2 YNNKEL (reference sequence). This chain's CDR3 is CASSMQPQHF. The CDR3 bases are TGTGCCAGCAGTATGCAGCCCCAGCATTTT.

The chain is built from TRBV19 and TRBJ2-6, with D uncertain. The germline V gene has CDR1 LNHDA and CDR2 SQIVND (reference sequence). With 5 bases removed from V and 1 base from J, the gap between germline ends came to 9 bases. The CDR3 is 15 amino acids. CDR3 sequence (DNA): TGTGCCAGTAGTTCGTGGAGTTCTGGGGCCAACGTCCTGACTTTC. This translates into CASSSWSSGANVLTF.

The J gene is TRBJ1-1, the V gene TRBV3-1 (or the pseudogene TRBV3-2); TRBD1 agrees at 7 bases. Germline CDR1 and CDR2: LGHDT and YNNKEL (reference sequence). The trim removed 1 base at V and 4 bases at J, leaving 3 bases unmatched. The CDR3 is 14 residues long. The CDR3 loop reads CASSQVAGGTEAFF. The CDR3 nucleotides are TGTGCCAGCAGCCAAGTTGCAGGGGGCACTGAAGCTTTCTTT.